This T cell receptor beta chain was sequenced during a study of T cells in Graves' hyperthyroidism and ophthalmopathy. Study-level points and caveats: A median 6.5 months before onset, the model predicted ophthalmopathy. In simple terms, a model built on 13 V-J features told ophthalmopathy apart from stable hyperthyroidism.

Looked up from germline, CDR1 is MNHNS and CDR2 is SASEGT. The CDR3 extends over 15 amino acids. V lost 4 bases, J lost 5 bases, and 17 bases lay in between. Clinical symptoms, serum thyroxine and TRAb, thyroid ultrasound and orbital computed tomography together formed the diagnostic basis. With respect to this clonotype: The antigen is not known.

Template material for amplifying TCR beta CDR3 regions consisted of RNA transcripts. During a first-round RT-PCR of the TCR CDR3, the HTBI primer set was used. TCRdb independently ran MiXCR on the multiplex PCR reads; one entry per CDR3 protein. The sample carries about 570,000 distinct CDR3 sequences, approximately 44% recorded once. This clonotype was sampled from an adult woman with Graves' disease, either hyperthyroidism or ophthalmopathy (not recorded which). Sample: peripheral blood or thyroid tissue (not recorded which). V is TRBV6-1 and J is TRBJ2-5; D is uncertain. The CDR3 DNA is TGTGCCAGCAGTGCGTCAACGACTCACCGGGAGACCCAGTACTTC. As protein: CASSASTTHRETQYF.